This T cell receptor (beta chain) was recorded in a study of cytomegalovirus exposure and HLA in healthy donors. General observations from the study: Versus the approximately 670-donor mean, an Asian-associated ancestry cluster reportedly showed fewer N-insertions in a later analysis. Association of a missense DCLRE1C variant with TCR beta V- and J-gene trimming was reported in a later analysis.

A note on this clone: As yet, its antigen is unknown.

Primers: 60 Vbeta forward and 13 Jbeta reverse. TCRdb keeps only in-frame clones here, not all; method: immunoSEQ multiplex PCR. The sample holds 160,000 or so clones, roughly 76% seen once. This CDR3 is 13 amino acids long. V lost 0 bases and J 4 bases, leaving 6 bases between the germline ends. Per the germline V gene, CDR1 is SGHDN and CDR2 is FVKESK. The receptor was derived from a woman aged 45 to 65 in good health and CMV-seronegative. Material: PBMCs. This rearrangement joins TRBV14 to TRBJ1-1; D unresolved. CDR3 sequence reads: CASSQDLATEAFF. The CDR3 nucleotides read TGTGCCAGCAGCCAAGATTTGGCCACTGAAGCTTTCTTT.